These 23 T cell receptor beta chains were sequenced from one sample in a study of T cells in Graves' hyperthyroidism and ophthalmopathy. Amplification of TCR beta CDR3 regions was performed using RNA transcripts as template. The HTBI primer set was used in a first-round RT-PCR of the TCR CDR3. TCRdb itself ran the multiplex PCR reads through MiXCR, one entry per CDR3 protein. The sample records around 600,000 distinct CDR3 sequences, more than 15% being singletons. Sequenced material: blood. These receptor sequences come from a woman aged 40 to 55 with Graves' ophthalmopathy.

This chain connects TRBV28 to TRBJ1-4; D is perhaps TRBD1 (6 bases). V lost 5 bases and J lost 6, with 13 bases in between. Germline-derived CDR1 and CDR2 are MDHEN and SYDVKM. The CDR3 length is 14 residues. This chain's CDR3 is CASSQGNRDEKLFF. The CDR3, as DNA: TGTGCCAGCAGTCAGGGGAACAGGGATGAAAAACTGTTTTTT. The variable domain in full, completed from reference TRBV28 and TRBJ1-4, reads DVKVTQSSRYLVKRTGEKVFLECVQDMDHENMFWYRQDPGLGLRLIYFSYDVKMKEKGDIPEGYSVSREKKERFSLILESASTNQTSMYLCASSQGNRDEKLFFGSGTQLSVL.

This chain uses TRBV5-1 with TRBJ2-5; D possibly uses TRBD1 or TRBD2 (5 bases each). Trimming took 2 bases from V and 1 from J, leaving 12 bases between them. Germline CDR1 and CDR2: SGHRS and YFSETQ. CDR3 length equals 15 residues. CDR3 nucleotide sequence: TGCGCCAGCAGCTTCACGGGACCGAGCCAAGAGACCCAGTACTTC. Amino acids: CASSFTGPSQETQYF.

This clonotype was seen at least ten times. The rearrangement joins TRBV20-1 to TRBJ2-3; D is unresolved. The CDR3 covers 13 residues. Trimming stripped 6 bases from V and 2 bases from J, with 12 bases between. CDR1 is DFQATT and CDR2 is SNEGSKA in the germline V gene (reference sequence). DNA for the CDR3: TGCAGTGCACTGCTCTTCGTCACAGATACGCAGTATTTT. Translation gives CSALLFVTDTQYF.

The rearrangement links TRBV4-1 to TRBJ2-5, with D maybe TRBD2 (6 bases). Germline V gene data show CDR1 as MGHRA and CDR2 as YSYEKL. The V end lost 1 base, the J end lost 2 bases, and 17 bases lay between the germline ends. The CDR3 sequence is 17 residues long. CDR3 residues: CASSQGPVLSGQETQYF. The CDR3 bases are TGCGCCAGCAGCCAAGGACCCGTCCTTAGCGGACAAGAGACCCAGTACTTC.

This clonotype came up many times. The chain has TRBV12-3 or TRBV12-4 and TRBJ2-7, with D perhaps matching TRBD2 (5 bases). V was trimmed by 4 bases and J by 4 bases, leaving 17 bases between them. The CDR3 extends over 15 amino acids. The CDR3 DNA reads as TGTGCCAGCAGTTCCGTCCCTCGCCGGGGATACGAGCAGTACTTC. Translation: CASSSVPRRGYEQYF.

This clonotype came up many times. J is TRBJ2-4 and V is TRBV27; TRBD1 might be the D (5 bases). Deletions cut 7 bases from V and 7 bases from J, with 17 bases between. Germline loops: CDR1 MNHEY, CDR2 SMNVEV (reference sequence). This CDR3 region has 14 residues. The CDR3 is CASTTANKGNIQYF. DNA for the CDR3: TGTGCCAGCACCACAGCGAATAAGGGGAACATTCAGTACTTC.

This chain connects TRBV6-2 or TRBV6-3 to TRBJ2-7; D unresolved. The CDR3 spans 16 residues. The V gene's germline CDR1 is MNHEY and CDR2 SVGEGT. Trimming cost V 2 bases and J 3 bases, with 17 bases left between them. This CDR3 is CASSYSLVGEGYEQYF. In DNA, the CDR3 is TGTGCCAGCAGTTACAGTCTTGTCGGAGAAGGCTACGAGCAGTACTTC.

As for this clonotype: Given a much more abundant clone one base away, this may be a read error. The chain recombines TRBV7-3 with TRBJ2-5; 9 nucleotides align to TRBD2. CDR1 is SGHTA, CDR2 FQGTGA, per germline. The CDR3 runs to 15 residues. CDR3 sequence: CASSPVAGVREAQYF. Here the CDR3 DNA reads TGTGCCAGCAGCCCTGTAGCGGGAGTGAGAGAGGCCCAGTACTTC. Together with reference TRBV7-3 and TRBJ2-5, the CDR3 gives the full variable domain: GAGVSQTPSNKVTEKGKYVELRCDPISGHTALYWYRQSLGQGPEFLIYFQGTGAADDSGLPNDRFFAVRPEGSVSTLKIQRTERGDSAVYLCASSPVAGVREAQYFGPGTRLLVL.

This clonotype was seen repeatedly, ten times or more. The chain's CDR3 is CASSRDSGRAREQFF. CDR3 coding DNA: TGTGCCAGCAGCAGGGATAGCGGGAGGGCCAGAGAGCAGTTCTTC. The rearrangement uses TRBV3-1 and TRBJ2-1; 11 bases are a match to TRBD2. Germline CDR1 is LGHDT and CDR2 is YNNKEL (reference sequence). CDR3 length: 15 amino acids. V was pared by 5 bases and J by 10 bases, with 10 bases of the junction left unmatched.

This clonotype was seen more than once but under ten times. The chain's CDR3 is CASSLDNNQETQYF. The CDR3 region has the DNA TGTGCCAGCAGCTTAGATAACAACCAAGAGACCCAGTACTTC. This chain joins TRBV7-2 and TRBJ2-5; no definite D call. The V and J ends lost 1 base and 0 bases respectively, with 6 bases between them. Looked up from germline, CDR1 is SGHTA and CDR2 is FQGNSA. This CDR3 has 14 residues. The full variable domain, with the rest looked up from reference TRBV7-2 and TRBJ2-5, is GAGVSQSPSNKVTEKGKDVELRCDPISGHTALYWYRQSLGQGLEFLIYFQGNSAPDKSGLPSDRFSAERTGGSVSTLTIQRTQQEDSAVYLCASSLDNNQETQYFGPGTRLLVL.

V usage is TRBV4-1 and J usage is TRBJ2-5; TRBD2 matches at 12 bases. The CDR3 runs to 16 residues. Germline CDR1 and CDR2: MGHRA and YSYEKL. J gave up 3 bases and V 4 bases, and 6 bases lay outside the gene matches. The DNA of the CDR3 is TGCGCCAGCAGCCTGCTACTAGCGGGGGGCGAAGAGACCCAGTACTTC. Its translation: CASSLLLAGGEETQYF.

This clonotype was seen more than once but under ten times. This sequence joins TRBV30 and TRBJ2-5; 15 nucleotides agree with TRBD2. This CDR3 contains 16 residues. From germline, CDR1 is GTSNPN and CDR2 SVGIG (reference sequence). The J segment lost 5 bases and the V segment lost 2 bases, leaving 6 bases of the junction unmatched. The CDR3 nucleotides are TGTGCCTGGAGTCCCGGACTAGCGGGGGGGCGGGAGACCCAGTACTTC. Translated, it gives CAWSPGLAGGRETQYF.

This clonotype was seen only a few times. This rearrangement joins TRBV2 to TRBJ2-7, with D unclear. The V end was cut by 5 bases, the J end by 3 bases, with 17 bases between. This CDR3 has 15 amino acids. CDR1 SNHLY and CDR2 FYNNEI come from the germline V gene. CDR3 nucleotide sequence: TGTGCCAGCAGTCCCGATTCGCCATTGGGCTACGAGCAGTACTTC. Translated, it gives CASSPDSPLGYEQYF. The complete variable domain, with remaining parts taken from reference TRBV2 and TRBJ2-7, reads EPEVTQTPSHQVTQMGQEVILRCVPISNHLYFYWYRQILGQKVEFLVSFYNNEISEKSEIFDDQFSVERPDGSNFTLKIRSTKLEDSAMYFCASSPDSPLGYEQYFGPGTRLTVT.

The chain is built from TRBV28 and TRBJ2-1; 10 nucleotides line up with TRBD1. The CDR3 contains 15 residues. Germline V gene lookup returns CDR1 MDHEN and CDR2 SYDVKM. After removal of 5 bases from V and 9 bases from J, the junction contained 10 bases not matched to a gene. In DNA form, the CDR3 reads TGTGCCAGCAGTGTACCGGGACAGGGGTTGCGTGAGCAGTTCTTC. Translated: CASSVPGQGLREQFF.

This clonotype was seen only a few times. The chain combines TRBV2 with TRBJ1-4; possibly TRBD1 for D (5 bases). The CDR3 spans 14 residues. Trimming left V 4 bases short and J 0 bases short, with 6 bases between. Germline CDR1 reads SNHLY; CDR2 reads FYNNEI. The chain's CDR3 is CASSGQPTNEKLFF. For the CDR3, the DNA is TGTGCCAGCAGTGGACAGCCAACTAATGAAAAACTGTTTTTT.

As for this clonotype: The junction shows a germline mismatch at one end, possibly a read error. V usage is TRBV19 and J usage is TRBJ1-1; 7 positions match TRBD1. This CDR3 spans 13 amino acids. Germline values: CDR1 LNHDA, CDR2 SQIVND (reference sequence). This CDR3 reads CASRRGGWTEASF. In nucleotides, the CDR3 is TGTGCCAGCAGAAGAGGGGGCTGGACTGAAGCTTCCTTT.

At least ten counts were recorded for this clonotype. The chain is built from TRBV20-1 and TRBJ2-1; D is uncertain. Germline V lookup: CDR1 DFQATT, CDR2 SNEGSKA (reference sequence). The CDR3 consists of 14 residues. Trimming pared 0 bases from V and 2 bases from J, leaving 8 bases between. The CDR3 coding sequence is TGCAGTGCTAGAGACGTCAAGGCCTACAATGAGCAGTTCTTC. Amino acid sequence: CSARDVKAYNEQFF.

This clonotype was detected many times. The V call is TRBV2, the J call TRBJ2-3, with 8 bases fitting TRBD2. Looked up from germline, CDR1 is SNHLY and CDR2 is FYNNEI. V shed 6 bases, J shed 5 bases, and the junction held 7 bases outside the gene matches. This CDR3 region has 14 residues. CDR3: CASRTGLGEDTQYF. CDR3 nucleotide sequence: TGTGCCAGCAGGACGGGACTAGGTGAAGATACGCAGTATTTT.

This clonotype was seen repeatedly, ten times or more. The chain is built from TRBV7-3 and TRBJ2-2, with D maybe TRBD1 (6 bases). The germline V and J ends were trimmed by 5 bases and 1 base, with 14 bases remaining between them. Per germline, CDR1 SGHTA and CDR2 FQGTGA. The CDR3 is 16 residues long. This CDR3 is CASSPSGTQNTGELFF. The CDR3 bases are TGTGCCAGCAGCCCCTCCGGGACACAGAACACCGGGGAGCTGTTTTTT.

This chain links TRBV7-6 with TRBJ2-2; TRBD1 might be the D (6 bases). The CDR3 is 16 amino acids. CDR1 is SGHVS, CDR2 FNYEAQ, per germline. Trimming stripped 2 bases from V and 6 bases from J, with 16 bases between. CDR3 loop: CASSLLVGTRAGELFF. The CDR3 nucleotides read TGTGCCAGCAGCTTATTGGTGGGGACAAGGGCCGGGGAGCTGTTTTTT. The full variable domain, rest sourced from reference TRBV7-6 and TRBJ2-2, is GAGVSQSPRYKVTKRGQDVALRCDPISGHVSLYWYRQALGQGPEFLTYFNYEAQQDKSGLPNDRFSAERPEGSISTLTIQRTEQRDSAMYRCASSLLVGTRAGELFFGEGSRLTVL.

This clonotype has a handful of counts. The chain employs TRBV20-1 and TRBJ2-4; TRBD1 matches at 9 bases. Trimming cost V 5 bases and J 7 bases; bases outside gene matches: 6. The germline gives CDR1 DFQATT, CDR2 SNEGSKA (reference sequence). The CDR3 is 13 amino acids. CDR3 sequence: CSAYFDRGNIQYF. CDR3 coding DNA: TGCAGTGCTTACTTTGACAGGGGGAACATTCAGTACTTC.

This clonotype was counted ten times or more. V and J are TRBV2 and TRBJ2-3, with unresolved D. V shed 5 bases and J shed 4 bases, with 13 bases lying between them. The CDR3 runs 14 residues. Germline CDR1 is SNHLY and CDR2 is FYNNEI. The CDR3 sequence is CASSTLGRSDTQYF. In DNA, the CDR3 is TGTGCCAGCAGTACCCTGGGTAGGTCAGATACGCAGTATTTT.

This clonotype was detected many times. The chain joins TRBV20-1 to TRBJ2-1; 11 nucleotides align to TRBD2. J lost 10 bases, V lost 1 base, and 0 bases had no gene match. Looked up from germline, CDR1 is DFQATT and CDR2 is SNEGSKA (reference sequence). The CDR3 covers 12 residues. CDR3 region: CSARGLAGEQFF. CDR3 bases: TGCAGTGCTAGAGGACTAGCGGGGGAGCAGTTCTTC.